This T cell receptor (beta chain) was observed in a study of T cells in Graves' hyperthyroidism and ophthalmopathy. The overall study: Peripheral blood was secured at the point of initial diagnosis, before any treatment.

From germline, CDR1 is MNHGY and CDR2 SVAAGI. V lost 6 bases and J lost 5; bases outside the gene matches: 11. CDR3 length: 16 residues. Remarks on this clonotype: Its target is not known.

Study results and limitations: Ophthalmopathy stood apart from stable hyperthyroidism in a 13 V-J model.

Regions amplified from RNA transcripts were the TCR beta CDR3 regions. A set of HTBI primers served as the primers for a first-round RT-PCR of the TCR CDR3. MiXCR, run by TCRdb on the multiplex PCR reads, gives a single entry per CDR3 protein. The sample has about 400,000 distinct CDR3 sequences, roughly 15% seen once. This TCR was sampled from a man aged 18 to 29 with Graves' ophthalmopathy. The V and J genes are TRBV6-9 and TRBJ2-1; 9 bases line up with TRBD2. The sequencing sample was made of blood. CDR3 DNA sequence: TGTGCCAGCAGGATTCGAGCGGGGGGTTTCAACAATGAGCAGTTCTTC. Amino acids: CASRIRAGGFNNEQFF.